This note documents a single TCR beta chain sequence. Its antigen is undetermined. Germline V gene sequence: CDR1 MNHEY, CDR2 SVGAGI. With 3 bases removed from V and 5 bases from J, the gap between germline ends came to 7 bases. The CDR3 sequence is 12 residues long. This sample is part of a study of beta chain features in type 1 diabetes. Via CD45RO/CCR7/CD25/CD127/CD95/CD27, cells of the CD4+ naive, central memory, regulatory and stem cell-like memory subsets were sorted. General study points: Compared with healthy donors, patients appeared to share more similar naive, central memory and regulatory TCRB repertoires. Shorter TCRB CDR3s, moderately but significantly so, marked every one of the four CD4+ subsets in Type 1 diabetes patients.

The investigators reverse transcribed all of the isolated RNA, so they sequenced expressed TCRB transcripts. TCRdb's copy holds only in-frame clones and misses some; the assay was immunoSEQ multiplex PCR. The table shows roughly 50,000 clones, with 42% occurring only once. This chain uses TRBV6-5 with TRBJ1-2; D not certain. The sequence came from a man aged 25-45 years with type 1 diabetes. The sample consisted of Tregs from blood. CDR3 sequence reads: CASSYDRYGYTF. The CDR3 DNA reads TGTGCCAGCAGTTATGATAGATATGGCTACACCTTC.